This T cell receptor beta chain was sequenced for a study of PD-1 blockade in classical Hodgkin lymphoma. The study's findings and limits: Diversity similar to that of newly diagnosed patients was seen at baseline in complete responders.

Details on this clone: Antigen: not known.

The repertoire was sequenced with immunoSEQ multiplex PCR; TCRdb's copy has only in-frame clones and lacks some. This sample has roughly 140,000 clones; 78% occur once, and the top ten carry approximately 9.6%. Deletions cut 1 base from V and 4 bases from J, with 14 bases between. This CDR3 is 15 amino acids long. Germline loops: CDR1 SGHAT, CDR2 FQNNGV. The patients all showed relapse after autologous stem cell transplantation, while their brentuximab vedotin exposure varied. The receptor's source is a human donor with classical Hodgkin lymphoma. The specimen was peripheral blood mononuclear cells (PBMCs), collected before the second cycle of nivolumab. The chain couples TRBV11-2 to TRBJ2-7, with a weak D call TRBD1 (6 bases). CDR3 residues: CASSLGVGQNYEQYF. The DNA of the CDR3 is TGTGCCAGCAGCTTAGGGGTCGGACAGAATTACGAGCAGTACTTC.